The rows below give T cell receptor beta chains drawn from one sample of a study of blood T cell repertoires in COVID-19. Clones were sequenced by immunoSEQ multiplex PCR, and TCRdb holds only the in-frame ones, with some missing. The repertoire has approximately 280,000 clones, around 90% of them found once; the top ten carry around 2%. The sample taken for sequencing was peripheral blood. These TCRs come from a man aged 45-65 years with acute or convalescent COVID-19. Both conserved end residues are part of each CDR3. The D gene is left open where the match is weak. Clone size is not always given. Where it is, it says once, few, many or a class for expanded clones.

>TRBD2|TRBJ2-3|-|TRBV12-5
CASGLWGGDTQYF
TGTGCTAGTGGTTTATGGGGGGGGGATACGCAGTATTTT
>-|TRBJ1-1|few|TRBV5-6
CASSLAARSVTEAFF
TGTGCCAGCAGCTTGGCGGCCAGGTCGGTCACTGAAGCTTTCTTT
>TRBD1|TRBJ2-7|-|TRBV7-9
CASSLGQGREQYF
TGTGCCAGCAGCTTAGGACAGGGACGGGAGCAGTACTTC
>TRBD2|TRBJ2-5|-|TRBV2
CAAQVAGGRGETQYF
TGTGCCGCGCAGGTAGCGGGGGGACGGGGGGAGACCCAGTACTTC
>-|TRBJ1-1|once|TRBV5-1
CASSHRGENTEAFF
TGCGCCAGCAGCCACCGGGGTGAGAACACTGAAGCTTTCTTT
>TRBD1|TRBJ2-2|-|TRBV5-5
CASSQAGTGGWELFF
TGTGCCAGCAGCCAAGCCGGGACAGGGGGTTGGGAGCTGTTTTTT
>-|TRBJ1-6|-|TRBV18
CASSPQVKTASPLHF
TGTGCCAGCTCACCACAGGTCAAAACAGCCTCACCCCTCCACTTT
>-|TRBJ2-3|-|TRBV11-2
CASSPNRGQQGTQYF
TGTGCCAGCAGCCCCAACAGAGGCCAACAGGGTACGCAGTATTTT
>-|TRBJ1-5|-|TRBV19
CASSTGSEIQPQHF
TGTGCCAGTAGTACAGGGTCCGAGATTCAGCCCCAGCATTTT
>TRBD1|TRBJ1-1|-|TRBV27
CASSPGLAGGAGNTEAFF
TGTGCCAGCAGTCCGGGTTTGGCAGGGGGCGCGGGGAACACTGAAGCTTTCTTT
>TRBD1|TRBJ2-7|once|TRBV27
CASRVAVQGAPYEQYF
TGTGCCAGCAGGGTTGCGGTTCAGGGGGCTCCCTACGAGCAGTACTTC
>-|TRBJ1-6|-|TRBV7-2
CASSSRELASPLHF
TGTGCCAGCAGCTCCCGGGAGCTGGCTTCACCCCTCCACTTT
>-|TRBJ1-1|-|TRBV12-3/TRBV12-4
CASSLMGSTEAFF
TGTGCCAGCAGTTTAATGGGGAGCACTGAAGCTTTCTTT
>TRBD1|TRBJ1-1|-|TRBV4-1
CASSQGYRGNEAFF
TGCGCCAGCAGCCAAGGATACAGGGGAAATGAAGCTTTCTTT
>-|TRBJ2-5|once|TRBV5-1
CASSVTGQETQYF
TGCGCCAGCAGCGTCACAGGGCAAGAGACCCAGTACTTC
>-|TRBJ2-2|few|TRBV19
CASRTDSYTGELFF
TGTGCCAGTAGGACGGACAGCTACACCGGGGAGCTGTTTTTT
>-|TRBJ1-3|-|TRBV9
CASSVDQGLRLGNTIYF
TGTGCCAGCAGCGTAGATCAGGGGTTAAGACTTGGAAACACCATATATTTT
>-|TRBJ2-2|-|TRBV9
CASSVVGLNTGELFF
TGTGCCAGCAGCGTAGTCGGACTGAATACCGGGGAGCTGTTTTTT
>TRBD1|TRBJ1-2|-|TRBV12-3/TRBV12-4
CASRRDRGRGYTF
TGTGCCAGCAGAAGGGACAGGGGGCGCGGCTACACCTTC
>-|TRBJ1-5|-|TRBV6-5
CASSYSRGYQPQHF
TGTGCCAGCAGTTACTCGAGAGGCTACCAGCCCCAGCATTTT
>TRBD1|TRBJ2-7|once|TRBV30
CAWSGPRTGIGEQYF
TGTGCCTGGAGTGGCCCCCGGACAGGGATAGGCGAGCAGTACTTC
>-|TRBJ1-5|once|TRBV5-1
CASSYGDNQPQHF
TGCGCCAGCAGCTATGGAGACAATCAGCCCCAGCATTTT
>TRBD2|TRBJ2-7|-|TRBV10-3
CAISGGTKGYYEQYF
TGTGCCATCAGTGGCGGGACTAAGGGATACTACGAGCAGTACTTC
>TRBD2|TRBJ2-2|once|TRBV2
CASRMGGGAPGELFF
TGTGCCAGCCGGATGGGCGGGGGGGCCCCCGGGGAGCTGTTTTTT
>-|TRBJ2-7|-|TRBV25-1
CASSGATGPHSYEQYF
TGTGCCAGCAGTGGGGCTACAGGGCCCCACTCCTACGAGCAGTACTTC
>TRBD2|TRBJ2-1|-|TRBV9
CASSVAGTSGGFYNEQFF
TGTGCCAGCAGCGTAGCCGGGACTAGCGGGGGGTTCTACAATGAGCAGTTCTTC
>TRBD1|TRBJ1-1|-|TRBV11-2
CASSRDRANTEAFF
TGTGCCAGCAGCAGGGACAGGGCGAACACTGAAGCTTTCTTT
>-|TRBJ1-5|-|TRBV27
CASSSHLRRDSNQPQHF
TGTGCCAGCAGTTCCCATCTTCGGCGGGATAGCAATCAGCCCCAGCATTTT
>-|TRBJ2-5|-|TRBV6-1
CASSERPGRYQETQYF
TGTGCCAGCAGTGAACGGCCAGGGAGGTACCAAGAGACCCAGTACTTC
>-|TRBJ1-2|-|TRBV29-1
CSVEDPSTYGYTF
TGCAGCGTTGAAGATCCAAGCACCTATGGCTACACCTTC
>-|TRBJ2-1|few|TRBV19
CASKGGVNNEQFF
TGTGCCTCCAAGGGGGGGGTTAACAATGAGCAGTTCTTC
>TRBD2|TRBJ2-5|-|TRBV7-2
CASSYRLAGQETQYF
TGTGCCAGCAGCTACCGACTAGCGGGCCAAGAGACCCAGTACTTC
>-|TRBJ2-4|-|TRBV29-1
CSVTTSGDIQYF
TGCAGCGTTACTACTTCAGGGGACATTCAGTACTTC
>-|TRBJ1-1|-|TRBV11-2
CASSPWGPQGVKTEAFF
TGTGCCAGCAGCCCATGGGGCCCCCAAGGGGTGAAGACTGAAGCTTTCTTT
>-|TRBJ2-5|-|TRBV12-2
CASRPPAASVGETQYF
TGTGCAAGTCGCCCCCCAGCGGCTAGCGTGGGGGAGACCCAGTACTTC
>TRBD1|TRBJ1-4|-|TRBV7-9
CASSQDRGLGKLFF
TGTGCCAGCAGCCAAGACAGGGGACTTGGAAAACTGTTTTTT
>-|TRBJ2-7|once|TRBV14
CASSPGFYEQYF
TGTGCCAGCAGTCCAGGATTCTACGAGCAGTACTTC
>TRBD1|TRBJ1-5|-|TRBV6-1
CASSEDRGRLNQPQHF
TGTGCCAGCAGTGAAGACAGGGGGCGCCTCAATCAGCCCCAGCATTTT
>-|TRBJ2-2|-|TRBV15
CATSRGYDTGELFF
TGTGCCACCAGCAGGGGCTACGACACCGGGGAGCTGTTTTTT